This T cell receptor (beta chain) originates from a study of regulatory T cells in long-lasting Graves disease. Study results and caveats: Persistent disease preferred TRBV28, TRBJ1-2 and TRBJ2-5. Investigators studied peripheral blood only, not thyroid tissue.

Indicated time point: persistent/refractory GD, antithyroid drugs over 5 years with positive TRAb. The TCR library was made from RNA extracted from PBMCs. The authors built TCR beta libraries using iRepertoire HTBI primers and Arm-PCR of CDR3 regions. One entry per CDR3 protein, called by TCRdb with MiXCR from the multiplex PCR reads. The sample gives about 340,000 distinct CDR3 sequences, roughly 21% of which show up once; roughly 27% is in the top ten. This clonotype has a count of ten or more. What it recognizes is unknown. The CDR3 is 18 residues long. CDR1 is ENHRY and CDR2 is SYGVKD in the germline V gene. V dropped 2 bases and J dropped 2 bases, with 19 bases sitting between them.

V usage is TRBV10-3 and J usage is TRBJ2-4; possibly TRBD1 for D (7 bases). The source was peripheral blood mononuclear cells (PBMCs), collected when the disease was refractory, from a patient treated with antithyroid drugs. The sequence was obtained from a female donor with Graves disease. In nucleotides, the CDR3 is TGTGCCATCAGTGAGGCCACAGGGGCCGGAGGGACCAAAAACATTCAGTACTTC. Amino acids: CAISEATGAGGTKNIQYF.